These 4 T cell receptor beta chains were sequenced from one sample in a study of beta chain features in type 1 diabetes. As every portion of the isolated RNA was reverse transcribed, the sequencing read expressed TCRB transcripts. Assay used: immunoSEQ multiplex PCR; TCRdb lists only in-frame clones, some missing. This sample has fewer than 350,000 clones; about 18% occur once, and the top ten carry 0.044%. Sequencing input: naive CD4+ T cells from blood. The source is a woman younger than 30 in good health.

The chain uses TRBV15 and TRBJ2-7; maybe TRBD2 (5 bases). There are 12 residues in the CDR3. Germline V gene data show CDR1 as LNHNV and CDR2 as YYDKDF (reference sequence). The ends were cut back, 0 bases at V and 12 bases at J, with 12 bases in the middle. This CDR3 is CATSRDEGMRYF. The CDR3, as DNA: TGTGCCACCAGCAGAGACGAGGGTATGCGGTACTTC.

Turning to this clone: One end of the junction fails to match germline, which may point to a read error. This chain uses TRBV5-4 with TRBJ2-2; a weak D match, TRBD2 (5 bases). The CDR3 length is 17 residues. Germline V gene lookup returns CDR1 SGHNT and CDR2 YYREEE (reference sequence). CDR3 sequence: CASSQVRYRENTGEPFF. In DNA, the CDR3 is TGTGCCAGCAGCCAAGTTAGGTATAGGGAGAACACCGGGGAGCCGTTTTTT.

V and J are TRBV7-8 and TRBJ1-5; the D gene is possibly TRBD1 (6 bases). Trimming removed 2 bases from V and 7 bases from J, with 18 bases in between. Germline-derived CDR1 and CDR2 are SGHVS and FQNEAQ. The CDR3 contains 16 residues. CDR3 residues: CASSLSGGGSRQPQHF. CDR3 DNA: TGTGCCAGCAGCTTAAGTGGGGGGGGCTCGAGGCAGCCCCAGCATTTT.

This clone was counted a few times. The chain is built from TRBV23-1 and TRBJ2-7; TRBD1 matches at 8 bases. TRBV23-1 is annotated as an ORF whose role is uncertain. This CDR3 comprises 14 residues. V shed 4 bases and J 2 bases; nucleotides not matched to a gene: 4. CDR3 region: CASSPATGAYEQYF. In DNA form, the CDR3 reads TGCGCCAGCAGTCCCGCGACAGGGGCCTACGAGCAGTACTTC.